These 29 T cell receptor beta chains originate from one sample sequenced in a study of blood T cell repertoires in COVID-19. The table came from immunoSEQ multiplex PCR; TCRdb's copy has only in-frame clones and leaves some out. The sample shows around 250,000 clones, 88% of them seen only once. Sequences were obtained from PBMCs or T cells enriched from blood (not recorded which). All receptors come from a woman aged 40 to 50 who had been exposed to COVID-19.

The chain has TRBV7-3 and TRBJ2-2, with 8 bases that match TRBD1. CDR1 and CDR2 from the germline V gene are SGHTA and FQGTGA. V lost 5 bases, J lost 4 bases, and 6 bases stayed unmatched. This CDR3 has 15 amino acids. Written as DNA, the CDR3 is TGTGCCAGCAGCCGGACAGGGACCACCACCGGGGAGCTGTTTTTT. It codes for CASSRTGTTTGELFF.

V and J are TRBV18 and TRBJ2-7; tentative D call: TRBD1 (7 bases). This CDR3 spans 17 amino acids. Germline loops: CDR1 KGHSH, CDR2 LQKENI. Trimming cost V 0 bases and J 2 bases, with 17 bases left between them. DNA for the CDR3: TGTGCCAGCTCACCACCGGTAGCAGGGGGGATAACCTACGAGCAGTACTTC. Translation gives CASSPPVAGGITYEQYF.

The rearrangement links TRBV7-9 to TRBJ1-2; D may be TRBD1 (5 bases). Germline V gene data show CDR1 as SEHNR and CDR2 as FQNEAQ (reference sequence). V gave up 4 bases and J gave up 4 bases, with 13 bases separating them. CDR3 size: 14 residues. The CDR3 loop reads CASSSNVGGYGYTF. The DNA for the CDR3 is TGTGCCAGCAGCTCGAACGTCGGGGGCTATGGCTACACCTTC.

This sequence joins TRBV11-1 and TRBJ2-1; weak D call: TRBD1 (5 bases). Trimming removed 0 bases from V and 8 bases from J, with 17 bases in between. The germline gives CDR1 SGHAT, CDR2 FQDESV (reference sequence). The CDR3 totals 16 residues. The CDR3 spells CASSLAGRAFRDEQFF. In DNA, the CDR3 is TGTGCCAGCAGCTTAGCGGGCAGGGCGTTCCGGGATGAGCAGTTCTTC.

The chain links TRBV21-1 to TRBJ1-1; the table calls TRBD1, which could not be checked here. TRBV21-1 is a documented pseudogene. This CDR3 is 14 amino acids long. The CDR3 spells CAIDLRTENTEAFF. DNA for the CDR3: TGTGCCATAGACCTGAGGACAGAGAACACTGAAGCTTTCTTT.

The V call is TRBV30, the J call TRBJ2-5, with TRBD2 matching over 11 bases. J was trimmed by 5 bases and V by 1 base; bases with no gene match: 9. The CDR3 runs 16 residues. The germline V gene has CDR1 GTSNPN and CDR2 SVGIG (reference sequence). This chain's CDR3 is CAWSAGLAVFGETQYF. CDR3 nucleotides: TGTGCCTGGAGTGCGGGACTAGCGGTTTTCGGGGAGACCCAGTACTTC.

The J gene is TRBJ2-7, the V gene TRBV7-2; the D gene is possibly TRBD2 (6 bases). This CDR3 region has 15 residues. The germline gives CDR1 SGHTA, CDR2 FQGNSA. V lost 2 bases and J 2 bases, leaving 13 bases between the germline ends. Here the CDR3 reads CASSLSGGGAYEQYV. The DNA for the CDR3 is TGTGCCAGCAGCTTATCGGGTGGAGGGGCCTACGAGCAGTACGTC.

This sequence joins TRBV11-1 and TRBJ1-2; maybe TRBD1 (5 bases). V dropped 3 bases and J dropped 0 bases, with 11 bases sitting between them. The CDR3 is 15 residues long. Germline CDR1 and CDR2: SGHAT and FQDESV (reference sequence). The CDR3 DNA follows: TGTGCCAGCAGCTTTAGGTCAGGGACTAACTATGGCTACACCTTC. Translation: CASSFRSGTNYGYTF.

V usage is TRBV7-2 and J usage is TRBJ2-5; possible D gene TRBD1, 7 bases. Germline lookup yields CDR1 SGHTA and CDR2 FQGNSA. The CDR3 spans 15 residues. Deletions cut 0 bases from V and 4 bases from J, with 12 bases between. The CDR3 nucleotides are TGTGCCAGCAGCTTAGCTTATCAGGGGGGAGAGACCCAGTACTTC. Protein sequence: CASSLAYQGGETQYF.

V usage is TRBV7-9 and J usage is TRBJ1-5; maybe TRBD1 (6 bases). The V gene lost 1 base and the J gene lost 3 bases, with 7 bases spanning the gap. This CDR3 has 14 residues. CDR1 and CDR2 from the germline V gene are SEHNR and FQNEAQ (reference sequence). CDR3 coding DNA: TGTGCCAGCAGCTTAGACAGGGCCAATCAGCCCCAGCATTTT. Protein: CASSLDRANQPQHF. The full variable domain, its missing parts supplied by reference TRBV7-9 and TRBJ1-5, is DTGVSQNPRHKITKRGQNVTFRCDPISEHNRLYWYRQTLGQGPEFLTYFQNEAQLEKSRLLSDRFSAERPKGSFSTLEIQRTEQGDSAMYLCASSLDRANQPQHFGDGTRLSIL.

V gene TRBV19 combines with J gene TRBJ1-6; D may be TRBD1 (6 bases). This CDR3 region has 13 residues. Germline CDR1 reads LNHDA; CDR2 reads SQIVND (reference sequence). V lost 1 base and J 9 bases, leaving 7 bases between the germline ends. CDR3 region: CASSIGDTSPLHF. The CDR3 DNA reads TGTGCCAGTAGTATAGGGGACACTTCACCCCTCCACTTT. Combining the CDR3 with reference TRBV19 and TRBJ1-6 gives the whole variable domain DGGITQSPKYLFRKEGQNVTLSCEQNLNHDAMYWYRQDPGQGLRLIYYSQIVNDFQKGDIAEGYSVSREKKESFPLTVTSAQKNPTAFYLCASSIGDTSPLHFGNGTRLTVT.

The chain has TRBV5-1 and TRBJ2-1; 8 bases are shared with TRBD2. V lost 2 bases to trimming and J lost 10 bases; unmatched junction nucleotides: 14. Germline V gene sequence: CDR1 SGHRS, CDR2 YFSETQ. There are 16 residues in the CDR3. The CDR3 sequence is CASSLGLAPIVGEQFF. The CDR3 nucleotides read TGCGCCAGCAGCTTAGGACTAGCCCCCATTGTCGGCGAGCAGTTCTTC.

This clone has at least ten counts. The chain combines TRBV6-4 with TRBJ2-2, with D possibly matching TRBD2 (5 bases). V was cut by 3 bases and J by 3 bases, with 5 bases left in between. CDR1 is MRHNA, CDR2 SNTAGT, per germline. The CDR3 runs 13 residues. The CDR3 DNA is TGTGCCAGCAGTGAGGACTACACCGGGGAGCTGTTTTTT. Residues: CASSEDYTGELFF.

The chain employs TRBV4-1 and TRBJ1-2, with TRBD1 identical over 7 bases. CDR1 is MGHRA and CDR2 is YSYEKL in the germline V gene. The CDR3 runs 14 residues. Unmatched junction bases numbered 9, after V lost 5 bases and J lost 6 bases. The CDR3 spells CASSSTGLGDGYTF. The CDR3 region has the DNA TGCGCCAGCAGCTCGACAGGGCTCGGGGATGGCTACACCTTC.

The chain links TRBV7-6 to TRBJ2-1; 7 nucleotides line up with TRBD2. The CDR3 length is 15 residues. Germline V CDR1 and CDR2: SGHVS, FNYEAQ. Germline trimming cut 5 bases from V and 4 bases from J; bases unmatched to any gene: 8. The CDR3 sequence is CASSAGVAGYNEQFF. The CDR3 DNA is TGTGCCAGCAGCGCCGGGGTAGCGGGTTACAATGAGCAGTTCTTC.

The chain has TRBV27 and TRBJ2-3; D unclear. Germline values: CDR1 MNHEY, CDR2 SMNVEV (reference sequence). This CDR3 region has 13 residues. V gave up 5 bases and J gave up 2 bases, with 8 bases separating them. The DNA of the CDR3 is TGTGCCAGCAGTCCACTCCACACAGATACGCAGTATTTT. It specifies CASSPLHTDTQYF.

CDR3 residues: CASSNGLVVGETQYF. Here the CDR3 DNA reads TGCGCCAGCAGCAATGGACTAGTGGTTGGGGAGACCCAGTACTTC. The V and J genes are TRBV4-1 and TRBJ2-5; 7 positions agree with TRBD2. The CDR3 is made up of 15 amino acids. From germline, CDR1 is MGHRA and CDR2 YSYEKL. The J segment lost 5 bases and the V segment lost 5 bases, leaving 11 bases of the junction unmatched.

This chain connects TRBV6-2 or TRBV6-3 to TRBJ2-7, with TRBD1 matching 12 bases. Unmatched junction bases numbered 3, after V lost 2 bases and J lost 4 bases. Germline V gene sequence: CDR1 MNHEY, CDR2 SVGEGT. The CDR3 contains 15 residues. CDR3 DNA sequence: TGTGCCAGCAGTTACAAGGGACAGGGGGCTTACGAGCAGTACGTC. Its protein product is CASSYKGQGAYEQYV.

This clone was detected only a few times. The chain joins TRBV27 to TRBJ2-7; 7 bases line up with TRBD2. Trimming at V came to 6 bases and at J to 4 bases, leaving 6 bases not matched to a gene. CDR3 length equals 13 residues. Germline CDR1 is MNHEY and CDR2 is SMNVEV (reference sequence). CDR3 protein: CASSLNGGYEQYF. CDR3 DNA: TGTGCCAGCAGCCTAAACGGGGGGTACGAGCAGTACTTC.

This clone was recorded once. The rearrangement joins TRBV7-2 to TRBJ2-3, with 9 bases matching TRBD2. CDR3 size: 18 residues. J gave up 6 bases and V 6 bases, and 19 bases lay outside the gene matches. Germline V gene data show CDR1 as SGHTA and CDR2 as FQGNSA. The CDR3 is CASRRNLAGVTGRDTQYF. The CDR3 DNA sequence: TGTGCCAGCAGACGAAACTTAGCGGGAGTAACTGGGCGGGATACGCAGTATTTT.

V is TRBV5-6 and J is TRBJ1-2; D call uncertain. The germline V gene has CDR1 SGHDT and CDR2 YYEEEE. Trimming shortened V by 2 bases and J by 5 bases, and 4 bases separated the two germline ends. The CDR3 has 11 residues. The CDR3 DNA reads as TGTGCCAGCAGCTTATCTTATGGCTACACCTTC. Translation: CASSLSYGYTF.

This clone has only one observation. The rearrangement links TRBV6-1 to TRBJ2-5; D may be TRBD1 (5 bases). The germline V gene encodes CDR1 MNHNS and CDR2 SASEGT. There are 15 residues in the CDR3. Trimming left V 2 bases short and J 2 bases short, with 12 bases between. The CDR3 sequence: CASSEPGKNQETQYF. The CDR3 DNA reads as TGTGCCAGCAGTGAACCAGGGAAAAATCAAGAGACCCAGTACTTC.

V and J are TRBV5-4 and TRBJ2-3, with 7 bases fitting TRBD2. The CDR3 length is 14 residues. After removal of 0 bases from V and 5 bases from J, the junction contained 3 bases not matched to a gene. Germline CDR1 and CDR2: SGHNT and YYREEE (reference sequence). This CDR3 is CASSLAASGDTQYF. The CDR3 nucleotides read TGTGCCAGCAGCTTGGCTGCTAGCGGAGATACGCAGTATTTT.

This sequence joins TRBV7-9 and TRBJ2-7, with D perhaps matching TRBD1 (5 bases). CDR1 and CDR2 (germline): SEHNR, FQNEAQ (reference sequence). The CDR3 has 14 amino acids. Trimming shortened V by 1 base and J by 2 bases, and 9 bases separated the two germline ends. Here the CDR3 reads CASSLVQVTYEQYF. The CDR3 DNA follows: TGTGCCAGCAGCTTAGTACAGGTCACCTACGAGCAGTACTTC.

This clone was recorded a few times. The CDR3 DNA follows: TGTGCCATCTCCCTAGGAACCTCCTACAATGAGCAGTTCTTC. It codes for CAISLGTSYNEQFF. This rearrangement joins TRBV10-3 to TRBJ2-1; no firm D call. This CDR3 contains 14 residues. From germline, CDR1 is ENHRY and CDR2 SYGVKD. The germline V and J ends were trimmed by 8 bases and 0 bases, with 11 bases remaining between them.

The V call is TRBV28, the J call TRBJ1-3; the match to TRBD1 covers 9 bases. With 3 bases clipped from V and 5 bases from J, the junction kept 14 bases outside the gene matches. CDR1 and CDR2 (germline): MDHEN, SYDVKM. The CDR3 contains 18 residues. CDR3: CASSFNAPRDRARNTIYF. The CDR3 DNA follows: TGTGCCAGCAGTTTTAATGCCCCGCGGGACAGGGCTAGAAACACCATATATTTT.

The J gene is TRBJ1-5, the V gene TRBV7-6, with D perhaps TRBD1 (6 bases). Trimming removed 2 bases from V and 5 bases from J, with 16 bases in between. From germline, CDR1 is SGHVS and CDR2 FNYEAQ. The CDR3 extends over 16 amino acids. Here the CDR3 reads CASSLSPMGGHQPQHF. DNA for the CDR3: TGTGCCAGCAGCTTATCCCCGATGGGGGGGCATCAGCCCCAGCATTTT.

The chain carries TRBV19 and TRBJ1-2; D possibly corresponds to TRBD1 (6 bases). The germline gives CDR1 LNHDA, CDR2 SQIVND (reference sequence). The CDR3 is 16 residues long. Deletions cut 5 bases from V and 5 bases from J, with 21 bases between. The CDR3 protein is CASSPSIQGTRYGYTF. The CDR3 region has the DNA TGTGCCAGTAGTCCCTCGATTCAGGGGACCAGGTATGGCTACACCTTC.

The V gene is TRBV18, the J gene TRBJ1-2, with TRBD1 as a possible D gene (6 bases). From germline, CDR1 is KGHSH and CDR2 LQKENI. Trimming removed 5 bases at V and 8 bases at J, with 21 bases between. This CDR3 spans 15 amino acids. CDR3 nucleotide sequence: TGTGCCAGCTCATCGAACCCACAGGGCTGGGCGGGCTACACCTTC. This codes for CASSSNPQGWAGYTF.